These 8 T cell receptor beta chains originate from one sample sequenced in a study of a mutant IDH1 vaccine in newly diagnosed glioma. These TCRs are of unknown antigen specificity. Data came from immunoSEQ multiplex PCR; TCRdb stores just in-frame clones and leaves some out. Counted here are 50,000 to 70,000 clones, under 90% occurring once; the ten biggest clones make up over 3.5%. Time point of the sample: week 35, safety follow-up. In the vaccine, a single dose held 300 ug of the mutant IDH1 20-mer peptide, along with topical imiquimod. The starting material was PBMCs, obtained from a glioma patient whose treatment included an IDH1 peptide vaccine. The receptors shown here come from a young man with glioma.

This chain joins TRBV6-5 and TRBJ2-5, with D tentatively TRBD2 (6 bases). The CDR3 has 13 residues. Germline V gives CDR1 MNHEY, CDR2 SVGAGI. The V end was cut by 6 bases, the J end by 5 bases, with 13 bases between. CDR3 region: CASRRGLTETQYF. CDR3 nucleotide sequence: TGTGCCAGCAGGCGGGGATTGACGGAGACCCAGTACTTC.

The gene calls are TRBV20-1 and TRBJ2-1, with D hard to call. This CDR3 contains 11 residues. Per germline, CDR1 DFQATT and CDR2 SNEGSKA (reference sequence). V lost 3 bases and J lost 7, with 7 bases in between. The CDR3 DNA reads TGCAGTGCTAGCCCTGGGAATGAGCAGTTCTTC. Translating it yields CSASPGNEQFF.

The chain uses TRBV28 and TRBJ2-7; TRBD1 matches at 11 bases. Germline V gene data show CDR1 as MDHEN and CDR2 as SYDVKM. Unmatched junction bases numbered 14, after V lost 10 bases and J lost 3 bases. The CDR3 loop spans 16 amino acids. CDR3 sequence reads: CATSPTGTGGFYEQYF. CDR3 coding DNA: TGTGCCACCTCCCCGACCGGGACAGGGGGTTTCTACGAGCAGTACTTC.

The gene calls are TRBV11-3 and TRBJ2-3; 9 bases align to TRBD1. Germline V gives CDR1 SGHNT, CDR2 YENEEA. Unmatched junction bases numbered 7, after V lost 1 base and J lost 5 bases. CDR3 length: 16 amino acids. CDR3 residues: CASSLGDRAKKDTQYF. The CDR3 nucleotides are TGTGCCAGCAGCTTAGGGGACAGGGCCAAAAAAGATACGCAGTATTTT.

This chain links TRBV5-1 with TRBJ1-1; D is possibly TRBD1 (6 bases). V lost 4 bases to trimming and J lost 1 base, with 14 bases between them. Germline CDR1 reads SGHRS; CDR2 reads YFSETQ. The CDR3 covers 15 residues. CDR3 sequence: CASSITTGRNTEAFF. The CDR3 DNA follows: TGCGCCAGCAGCATTACGACAGGAAGGAACACTGAAGCTTTCTTT.

This chain links TRBV19 with TRBJ1-5; D is undetermined. Germline V gene sequence: CDR1 LNHDA, CDR2 SQIVND (reference sequence). V shed 1 base and J shed 0 bases, with 25 bases lying between them. There are 21 residues in the CDR3. The CDR3 nucleotides are TGTGCCAGTAGTATAGGTCTCTTCGGACGGACGGATTCGAATAGCAATCAGCCCCAGCATTTT. It yields the protein CASSIGLFGRTDSNSNQPQHF.

The V gene is TRBV9, the J gene TRBJ2-2; D uncertain. V was trimmed by 4 bases and J by 0 bases, leaving 10 bases between them. This CDR3 has 15 residues. Germline loops: CDR1 SGDLS, CDR2 YYNGEE. The CDR3 is CASSTNPPNTGELFF. In DNA form, the CDR3 reads TGTGCCAGCAGCACTAACCCGCCGAACACCGGGGAGCTGTTTTTT.

The J gene is TRBJ1-1, the V gene TRBV6-7; the D is unclear. TRBV6-7 has ORF status, its function being uncertain. The CDR3 is made up of 14 amino acids. Trimming removed 2 bases at V and 0 bases at J, with 7 bases between. The CDR3 DNA is TGTGCCAGCAGTTACGTAAGGATGAACACTGAAGCTTTCTTT. Translated: CASSYVRMNTEAFF.